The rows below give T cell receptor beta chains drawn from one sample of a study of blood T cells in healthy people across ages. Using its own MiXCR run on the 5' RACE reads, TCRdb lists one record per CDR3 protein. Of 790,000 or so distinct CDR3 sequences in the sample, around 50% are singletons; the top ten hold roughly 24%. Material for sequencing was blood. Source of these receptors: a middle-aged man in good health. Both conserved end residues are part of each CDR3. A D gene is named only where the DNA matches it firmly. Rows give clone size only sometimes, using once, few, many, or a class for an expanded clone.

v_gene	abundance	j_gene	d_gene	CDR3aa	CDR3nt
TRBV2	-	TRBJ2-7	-	CASSESVGGYEQYF	TGTGCCAGCAGTGAGAGTGTTGGCGGCTACGAGCAGTACTTC
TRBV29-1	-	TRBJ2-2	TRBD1	CSANDRGGTGELFF	TGCAGCGCCAATGACAGGGGGGGGACCGGGGAGCTGTTTTTT
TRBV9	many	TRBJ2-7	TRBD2	CASSASGRASYEQYF	TGTGCCAGCAGCGCTAGCGGGAGGGCCTCTTACGAGCAGTACTTC
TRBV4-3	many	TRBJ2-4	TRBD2	CASSQASLAEAQNIQYF	TGCGCCAGCAGCCAAGCGTCCCTAGCGGAGGCCCAAAACATTCAGTACTTC
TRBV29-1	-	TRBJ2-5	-	CLILEGETQYF	TGCCTGATACTAGAGGGAGAGACCCAGTACTTC
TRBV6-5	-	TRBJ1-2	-	CASSYSKTGTRYGYTF	TGTGCCAGCAGTTACTCAAAGACCGGGACACGCTATGGCTACACCTTC
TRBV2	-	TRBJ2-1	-	CASSDWRGFKNEQFF	TGTGCCAGCAGTGACTGGCGGGGCTTCAAGAATGAGCAGTTCTTC
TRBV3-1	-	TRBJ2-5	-	CASSQVGWTSLHQETQYF	TGTGCCAGCAGCCAAGTGGGGTGGACGAGCCTCCACCAAGAGACCCAGTACTTC
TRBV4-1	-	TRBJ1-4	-	CASSQGRGRWITNEKLFF	TGCGCCAGCAGCCAAGGCAGGGGTCGGTGGATCACTAATGAAAAACTGTTTTTT
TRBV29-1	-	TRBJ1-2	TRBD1	CSVAIGTGLNYGYTF	TGCAGCGTTGCTATAGGGACAGGACTAAACTATGGCTACACCTTC
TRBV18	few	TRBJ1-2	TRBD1	CASSPGTGDYGYTF	TGTGCCAGCTCACCAGGGACAGGGGACTATGGCTACACCTTC
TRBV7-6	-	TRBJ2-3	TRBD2	CASSQGLAGRDTQYF	TGTGCCAGCAGCCAGGGACTAGCGGGGAGAGATACGCAGTATTTT
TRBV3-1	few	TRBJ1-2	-	CASSQRRRGRYYGYTF	TGTGCCAGCAGCCAACGGCGCCGGGGCCGATACTATGGCTACACCTTC
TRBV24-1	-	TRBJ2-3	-	CATSDPRLGRATDTQYF	TGTGCCACCAGTGATCCACGACTAGGAAGAGCGACAGATACGCAGTATTTT
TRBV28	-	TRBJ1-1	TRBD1	CASSLPPSGGFMNTEAFF	TGTGCCAGCAGTTTACCACCGTCAGGGGGCTTCATGAACACTGAAGCTTTCTTT
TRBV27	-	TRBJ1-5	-	CASSTTVYSNQPQHF	TGTGCCAGCAGTACGACGGTTTATAGCAATCAGCCCCAGCATTTT
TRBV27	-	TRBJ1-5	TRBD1	CASSSTTGAGQPQHF	TGTGCCAGCAGTTCAACGACAGGGGCCGGACAGCCCCAGCATTTT
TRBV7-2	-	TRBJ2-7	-	CASSFEWRLSEQYF	TGTGCCAGCAGCTTCGAGTGGCGTCTATCAGAGCAGTACTTC
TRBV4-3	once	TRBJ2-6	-	CASSQGSGGVSSGANVLTF	TGCGCCAGCAGCCAGGGATCAGGAGGGGTAAGCTCTGGGGCCAACGTCCTGACTTTC
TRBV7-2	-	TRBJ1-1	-	CASSLQLPMNTEAFF	TGTGCCAGCAGCTTACAACTACCGATGAACACTGAAGCTTTCTTT
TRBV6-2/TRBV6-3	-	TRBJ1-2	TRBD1	CASTLARQGGGYTF	TGTGCCAGCACCCTCGCGAGACAGGGGGGTGGCTACACCTTC
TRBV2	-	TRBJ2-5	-	CASNPPRMVETQYF	TGTGCCAGCAATCCTCCTCGAATGGTGGAGACCCAGTACTTC
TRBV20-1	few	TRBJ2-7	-	CSAARGGGPYEQYF	TGCAGTGCTGCCCGAGGGGGAGGGCCCTACGAGCAGTACTTC
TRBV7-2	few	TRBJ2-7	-	CASSFTGEVIYEQYF	TGTGCCAGCAGTTTCACAGGGGAGGTTATCTACGAGCAGTACTTC
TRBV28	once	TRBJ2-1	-	CASSSGTIESYNEQFF	TGTGCCAGCAGTTCCGGGACGATTGAGTCCTACAATGAGCAGTTCTTC
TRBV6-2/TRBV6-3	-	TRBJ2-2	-	CASSRAGKTGELFF	TGTGCCAGCAGCCGAGCGGGCAAAACCGGGGAGCTGTTTTTT
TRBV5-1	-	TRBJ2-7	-	CASSSGLRPSSYEQYF	TGCGCCAGCAGCTCGGGACTCCGACCGAGTTCTTACGAGCAGTACTTC
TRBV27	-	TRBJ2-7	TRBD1	CASSLSIFGTGLSYEQYF	TGTGCCAGCAGTTTATCGATTTTTGGGACAGGGCTCTCCTACGAGCAGTACTTC
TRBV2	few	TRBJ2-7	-	CASYRGVEGEQYF	TGTGCCAGCTACCGGGGCGTGGAGGGCGAGCAGTACTTC
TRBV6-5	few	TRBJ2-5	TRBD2	CASSYLLRASGGEETQYF	TGTGCCAGCAGTTACCTTCTCCGGGCTAGCGGGGGGGAAGAGACCCAGTACTTC
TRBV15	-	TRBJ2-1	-	CATSRAPLGLGYNEQFF	TGTGCCACCAGCAGAGCCCCTTTGGGTCTTGGCTACAATGAGCAGTTCTTC
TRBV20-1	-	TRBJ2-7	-	CSARGRIYEQYF	TGCAGTGCTAGAGGGCGGATCTACGAGCAGTACTTC